This T cell receptor (beta chain) comes out of a study of CD8 T cells in Susac syndrome. Random hexamers were used to reverse transcribe an amount of about 0.45 to 1 ug RNA. TCRdb recomputed calls from the immunoSEQ multiplex PCR reads with MiXCR, one row per CDR3 protein. Among 70,000 to 100,000 distinct CDR3 sequences listed, 95% to 97% were seen once. Germline V lookup: CDR1 DFQATT, CDR2 SNEGSKA (reference sequence). J gave up 2 bases and V 5 bases, and 12 bases lay outside the gene matches. The CDR3 is 15 residues long. The clonotype was recovered from a human donor with Susac syndrome. The sequenced material came from CD8+ T cells from PBMCs. The rearrangement joins TRBV20-1 to TRBJ2-7; 7 bases are shared with TRBD1. The CDR3 here is CSARDRATVAYEQYF. For the CDR3, the DNA is TGCAGTGCTCGCGACAGGGCGACGGTCGCCTACGAGCAGTACTTC.